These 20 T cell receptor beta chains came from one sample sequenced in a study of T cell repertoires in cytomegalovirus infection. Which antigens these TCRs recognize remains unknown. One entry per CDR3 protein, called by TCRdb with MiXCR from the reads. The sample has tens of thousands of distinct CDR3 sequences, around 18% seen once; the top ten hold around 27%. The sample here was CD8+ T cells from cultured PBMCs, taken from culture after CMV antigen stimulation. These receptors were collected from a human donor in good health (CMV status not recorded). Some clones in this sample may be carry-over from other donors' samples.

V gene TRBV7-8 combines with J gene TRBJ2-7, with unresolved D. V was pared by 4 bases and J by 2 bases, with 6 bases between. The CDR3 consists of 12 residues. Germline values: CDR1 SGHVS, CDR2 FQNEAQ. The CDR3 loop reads CASSWNPYEQYF. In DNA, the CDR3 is TGTGCCAGCAGCTGGAACCCCTACGAGCAGTACTTC.

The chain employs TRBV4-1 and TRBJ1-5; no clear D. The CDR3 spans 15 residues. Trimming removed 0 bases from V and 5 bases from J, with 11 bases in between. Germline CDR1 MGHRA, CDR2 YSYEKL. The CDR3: CASSQDSGGYQPQHF. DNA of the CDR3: TGCGCCAGCAGCCAAGATTCAGGCGGCTATCAGCCCCAGCATTTT.

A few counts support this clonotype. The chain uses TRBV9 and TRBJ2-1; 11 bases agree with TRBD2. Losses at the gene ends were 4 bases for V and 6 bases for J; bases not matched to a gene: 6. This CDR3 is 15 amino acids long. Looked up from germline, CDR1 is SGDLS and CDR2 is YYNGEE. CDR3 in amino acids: CASSMSGTSGNEQFF. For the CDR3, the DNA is TGTGCCAGCAGCATGTCCGGGACTAGCGGCAATGAGCAGTTCTTC.

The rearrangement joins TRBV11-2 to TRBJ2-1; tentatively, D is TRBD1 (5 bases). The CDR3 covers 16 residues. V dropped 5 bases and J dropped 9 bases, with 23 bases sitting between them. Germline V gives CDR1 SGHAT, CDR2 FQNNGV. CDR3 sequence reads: CASSRVKGPRGSEQFF. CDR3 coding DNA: TGTGCCAGCAGCCGCGTCAAAGGACCTAGGGGTAGTGAGCAGTTCTTC. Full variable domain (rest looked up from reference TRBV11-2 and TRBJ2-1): EAGVAQSPRYKIIEKRQSVAFWCNPISGHATLYWYQQILGQGPKLLIQFQNNGVVDDSQLPKDRFSAERLKGVDSTLKIQPAKLEDSAVYLCASSRVKGPRGSEQFFGPGTRLTVL.

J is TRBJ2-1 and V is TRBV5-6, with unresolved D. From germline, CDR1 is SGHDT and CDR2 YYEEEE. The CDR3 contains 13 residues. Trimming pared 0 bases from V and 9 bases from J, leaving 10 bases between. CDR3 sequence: CASSLAPNAEQFF. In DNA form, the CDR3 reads TGTGCCAGCAGCTTGGCCCCCAATGCTGAGCAGTTCTTC.

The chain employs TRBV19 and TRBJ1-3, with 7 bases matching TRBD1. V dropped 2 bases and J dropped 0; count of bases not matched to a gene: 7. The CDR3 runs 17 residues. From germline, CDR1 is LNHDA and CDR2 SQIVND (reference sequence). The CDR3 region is CASSIHRDSSSGNTIYF. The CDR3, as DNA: TGTGCCAGTAGTATACATCGGGACAGCTCCTCTGGAAACACCATATATTTT. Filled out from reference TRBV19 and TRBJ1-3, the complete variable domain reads DGGITQSPKYLFRKEGQNVTLSCEQNLNHDAMYWYRQDPGQGLRLIYYSQIVNDFQKGDIAEGYSVSREKKESFPLTVTSAQKNPTAFYLCASSIHRDSSSGNTIYFGEGSWLTVV.

As DNA, the CDR3 is TGTGCCAGCAGTCAACAGGATTACTATTCACCCCTCCACTTT. Its translation: CASSQQDYYSPLHF. The V and J genes are TRBV27 and TRBJ1-6; tentatively, D is TRBD1 (5 bases). The CDR3 length is 14 residues. The V end lost 5 bases, the J end lost 8 bases, and 13 bases lay between the germline ends. The germline gives CDR1 MNHEY, CDR2 SMNVEV (reference sequence).

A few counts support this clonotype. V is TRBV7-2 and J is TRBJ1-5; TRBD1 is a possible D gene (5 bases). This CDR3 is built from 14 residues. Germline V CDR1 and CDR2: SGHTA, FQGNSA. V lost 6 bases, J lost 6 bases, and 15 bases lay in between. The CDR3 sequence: CASRGQGVGQPQHF. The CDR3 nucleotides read TGTGCCAGCAGGGGTCAGGGAGTCGGTCAGCCCCAGCATTTT.

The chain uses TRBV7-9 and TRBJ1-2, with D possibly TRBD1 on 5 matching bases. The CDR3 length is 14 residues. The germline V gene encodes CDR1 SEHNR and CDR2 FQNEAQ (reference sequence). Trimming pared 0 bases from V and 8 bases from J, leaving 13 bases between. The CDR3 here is CASSLAAGVGGYTF. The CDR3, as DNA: TGTGCCAGCAGCTTAGCCGCGGGGGTCGGGGGCTACACCTTC.

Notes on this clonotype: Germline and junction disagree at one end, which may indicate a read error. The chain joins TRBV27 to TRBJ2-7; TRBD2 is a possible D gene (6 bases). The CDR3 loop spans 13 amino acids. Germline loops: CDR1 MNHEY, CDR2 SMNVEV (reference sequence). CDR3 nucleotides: TGTGCCAGCAGTTTGGGGGGATCCTGCGAGCAGTACTTC. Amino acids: CASSLGGSCEQYF.

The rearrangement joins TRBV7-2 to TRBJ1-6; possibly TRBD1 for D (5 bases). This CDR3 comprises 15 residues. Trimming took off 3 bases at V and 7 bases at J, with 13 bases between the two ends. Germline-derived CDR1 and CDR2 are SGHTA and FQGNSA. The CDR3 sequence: CASSFRATPNSPLHF. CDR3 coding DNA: TGTGCCAGCAGCTTCAGGGCGACCCCAAATTCACCCCTCCACTTT.

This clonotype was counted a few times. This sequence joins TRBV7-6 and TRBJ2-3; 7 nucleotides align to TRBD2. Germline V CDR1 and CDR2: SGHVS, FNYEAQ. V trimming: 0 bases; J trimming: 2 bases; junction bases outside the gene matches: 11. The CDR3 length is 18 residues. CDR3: CASSLALREGLATDTQYF. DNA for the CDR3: TGTGCCAGCAGCTTAGCCCTAAGGGAGGGTCTAGCCACAGATACGCAGTATTTT. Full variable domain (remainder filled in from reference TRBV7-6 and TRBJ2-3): GAGVSQSPRYKVTKRGQDVALRCDPISGHVSLYWYRQALGQGPEFLTYFNYEAQQDKSGLPNDRFSAERPEGSISTLTIQRTEQRDSAMYRCASSLALREGLATDTQYFGPGTRLTVL.

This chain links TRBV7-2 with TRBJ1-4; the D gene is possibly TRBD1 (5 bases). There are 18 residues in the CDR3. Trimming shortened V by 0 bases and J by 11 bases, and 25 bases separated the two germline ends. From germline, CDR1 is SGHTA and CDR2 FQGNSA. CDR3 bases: TGTGCCAGCAGCTTAGCGAGGAGGGGCCGAGAGGAGTGGGAGAAACTGTTTTTT. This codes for CASSLARRGREEWEKLFF.

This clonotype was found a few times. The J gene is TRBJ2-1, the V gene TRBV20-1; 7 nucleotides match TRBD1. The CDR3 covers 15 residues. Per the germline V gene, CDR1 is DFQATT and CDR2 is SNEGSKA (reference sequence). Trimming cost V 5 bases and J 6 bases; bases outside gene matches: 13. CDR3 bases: TGCAGTGCTGCCCCGACAGGGATCAGGCCCAATGAGCAGTTCTTC. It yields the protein CSAAPTGIRPNEQFF.

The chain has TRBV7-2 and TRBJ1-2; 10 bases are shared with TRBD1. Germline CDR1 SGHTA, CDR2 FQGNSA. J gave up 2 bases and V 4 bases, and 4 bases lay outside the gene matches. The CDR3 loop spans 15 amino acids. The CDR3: CASSSPGQGNYGYTF. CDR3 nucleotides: TGTGCCAGCAGCTCACCGGGACAGGGGAACTATGGCTACACCTTC.

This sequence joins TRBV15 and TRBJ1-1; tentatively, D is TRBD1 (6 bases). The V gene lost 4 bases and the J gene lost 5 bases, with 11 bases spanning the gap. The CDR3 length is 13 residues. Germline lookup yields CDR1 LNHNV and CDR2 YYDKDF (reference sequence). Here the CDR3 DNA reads TGTGCCACCAGCACAGGGGCAAGGACTGAAGCTTTCTTT. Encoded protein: CATSTGARTEAFF.

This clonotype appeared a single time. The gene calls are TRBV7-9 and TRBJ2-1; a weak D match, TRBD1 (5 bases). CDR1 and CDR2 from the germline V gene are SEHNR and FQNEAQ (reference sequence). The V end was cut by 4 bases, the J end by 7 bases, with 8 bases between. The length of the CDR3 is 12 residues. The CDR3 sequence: CASSSGINEQFF. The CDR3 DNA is TGTGCCAGCAGCTCAGGGATAAATGAGCAGTTCTTC.

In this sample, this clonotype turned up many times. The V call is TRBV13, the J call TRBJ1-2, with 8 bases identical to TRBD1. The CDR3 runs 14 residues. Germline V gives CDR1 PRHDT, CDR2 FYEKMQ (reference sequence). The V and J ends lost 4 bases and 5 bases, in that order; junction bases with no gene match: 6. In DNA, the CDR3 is TGTGCCAGCAGCTACGGGACAGGACCTTATGGCTACACCTTC. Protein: CASSYGTGPYGYTF.

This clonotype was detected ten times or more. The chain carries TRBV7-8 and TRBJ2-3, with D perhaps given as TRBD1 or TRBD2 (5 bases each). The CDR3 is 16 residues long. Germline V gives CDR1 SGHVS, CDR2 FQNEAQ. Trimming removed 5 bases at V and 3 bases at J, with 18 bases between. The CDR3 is CASSTGTQPRTDTQYF. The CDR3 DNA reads TGTGCCAGCAGCACTGGGACCCAACCCCGGACAGATACGCAGTATTTT.

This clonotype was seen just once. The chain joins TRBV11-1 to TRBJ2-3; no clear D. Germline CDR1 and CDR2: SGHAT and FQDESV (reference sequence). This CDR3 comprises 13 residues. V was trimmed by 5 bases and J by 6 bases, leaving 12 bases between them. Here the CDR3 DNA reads TGTGCCAGCAGCGTCTCCTCGGTCGATACGCAGTATTTT. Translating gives CASSVSSVDTQYF.